The 13 T cell receptor beta chains presented below share a single source sample, sequenced in a study of PD-L1 blockade in urothelial cancer. The assay was immunoSEQ multiplex PCR, and TCRdb's table has in-frame clones only and misses some. This table holds roughly 45,000 clones, 80% to 90% found once. The sample's time point: peripheral blood 6 weeks after treatment start. The sequenced sample was PBMCs, obtained around atezolizumab (anti-PD-L1) treatment. The receptors derive from a man in his 70s with urothelial cancer.

The rearrangement joins TRBV28 to TRBJ2-6; possibly TRBD1 for D (5 bases). This CDR3 has 14 residues. CDR1 and CDR2 (germline): MDHEN, SYDVKM. Trimming cost V 8 bases and J 0 bases, with 8 bases left between them. This CDR3 reads CASLGHSGANVLTF. As DNA, the CDR3 is TGTGCCAGCCTAGGACACTCTGGGGCCAACGTCCTGACTTTC.

The sample holds a few counts of this clone. The genes are TRBV7-9 and TRBJ2-7; D unclear. Trimming cost V 5 bases and J 6 bases, with 8 bases left between them. Germline assignment: CDR1 SEHNR and CDR2 FQNEAQ (reference sequence). The CDR3 is made up of 11 amino acids. The CDR3 spells CASSSFGEQYF. DNA of the CDR3: TGTGCCAGCAGCAGCTTTGGCGAGCAGTACTTC.

V and J are TRBV15 and TRBJ2-3, with TRBD2 identical over 7 bases. Germline CDR1 LNHNV, CDR2 YYDKDF (reference sequence). This CDR3 region has 17 residues. V shed 0 bases, J shed 7 bases, and the junction held 13 bases outside the gene matches. The CDR3 bases are TGTGCCACCAGCAGAGATCGATCTAGCGGAGTTTTATATACGCAGTATTTT. This sequence encodes CATSRDRSSGVLYTQYF.

The CDR3 is CSVFRGGGEQFF. The DNA for the CDR3 is TGCAGCGTCTTCCGGGGAGGAGGTGAGCAGTTCTTC. V is TRBV29-1 and J is TRBJ2-1, with D possibly TRBD2 on 6 matching bases. Germline V gene data show CDR1 as SQVTM and CDR2 as ANQGSEA. The CDR3 runs 12 residues. V lost 6 bases, J lost 9 bases, and 15 bases lay in between.

V gene TRBV2 combines with J gene TRBJ2-2; the D gene is possibly TRBD1 (6 bases). CDR1 SNHLY and CDR2 FYNNEI come from the germline V gene. This CDR3 has 18 residues. Trimming left V 5 bases short and J 0 bases short, with 19 bases between. The CDR3 sequence is CASSFTPGDTPNTGELFF. The CDR3 nucleotides read TGTGCCAGCAGTTTCACTCCCGGGGACACTCCGAACACCGGGGAGCTGTTTTTT. The full variable domain, rest sourced from reference TRBV2 and TRBJ2-2, is EPEVTQTPSHQVTQMGQEVILRCVPISNHLYFYWYRQILGQKVEFLVSFYNNEISEKSEIFDDQFSVERPDGSNFTLKIRSTKLEDSAMYFCASSFTPGDTPNTGELFFGEGSRLTVL.

The chain recombines TRBV11-2 with TRBJ2-1; 10 positions match TRBD2. Unmatched junction bases numbered 4, after V lost 8 bases and J lost 0 bases. This CDR3 has 15 residues. The V gene's germline CDR1 is SGHAT and CDR2 FQNNGV. The DNA for the CDR3 is TGTGCCAGCGAATTAGCGGGAGGCTCCTACAATGAGCAGTTCTTC. Translation: CASELAGGSYNEQFF.

The chain recombines TRBV6-1 with TRBJ2-3; TRBD1 matches at 8 bases. CDR1 is MNHNS and CDR2 is SASEGT in the germline V gene. CDR3 length equals 14 residues. J was trimmed by 2 bases and V by 5 bases; bases with no gene match: 3. The CDR3 nucleotides read TGTGCCAGCAGTCGACAGGGGAACACAGATACGCAGTATTTT. Translated: CASSRQGNTDTQYF.

The rearrangement joins TRBV6-1 to TRBJ1-1; D may be TRBD1 (5 bases). The CDR3 spans 15 residues. Trimming removed 6 bases from V and 2 bases from J, with 16 bases in between. CDR1 and CDR2 from the germline V gene are MNHNS and SASEGT. The CDR3 region has the DNA TGTGCCAGCAGCACAAGGGGCAGCAGCAACACTGAAGCTTTCTTT. This codes for CASSTRGSSNTEAFF.

This chain joins TRBV27 and TRBJ1-1; D not resolved. V lost 3 bases and J 3 bases, leaving 11 bases between the germline ends. This CDR3 comprises 14 residues. CDR1 is MNHEY, CDR2 SMNVEV, per germline (reference sequence). CDR3 DNA sequence: TGTGCCAGCAGTTTGGTATTTCGAGACACTGAAGCTTTCTTT. This encodes CASSLVFRDTEAFF.

This clone was seen once. Its ends do not fully match the called genes, so a read error is possible. The CDR3 DNA is TGTGCTAGCAGCCTATTTAGCGGGAGTCCCCCAGATACGCAGTATTTT. Translated: CASSLFSGSPPDTQYF. The genes are TRBV7-7 and TRBJ2-3, with 9 bases aligning to TRBD2. CDR1 SSHAT and CDR2 FNYEAQ come from the germline V gene (reference sequence). The CDR3 is made up of 16 amino acids. The whole variable domain, remainder taken from reference TRBV7-7 and TRBJ2-3, is GAGVSQSPRYKVTKRGQDVTLRCDPISSHATLYWYQQALGQGPEFLTYFNYEAQPDKSGLPSDRFSAERPEGSISTLTIQRTEQRDSAMYRCASSLFSGSPPDTQYFGPGTRLTVL.

The chain carries TRBV27 and TRBJ1-4; 11 positions agree with TRBD1. There are 16 residues in the CDR3. Germline V gives CDR1 MNHEY, CDR2 SMNVEV (reference sequence). V trimming: 3 bases; J trimming: 6 bases; junction bases outside the gene matches: 6. The CDR3 sequence is CASSFWRDRGYEKLFF. CDR3 DNA sequence: TGTGCCAGCAGTTTTTGGCGGGACAGGGGGTATGAAAAACTGTTTTTT.

DNA for the CDR3: TGTGCCAGCAGTCAGGGGGAGAGAACTGAAGCTTTCTTT. It encodes CASSQGERTEAFF. The chain is built from TRBV6-5 and TRBJ1-1; TRBD1 aligns across 7 bases. Germline V gene lookup returns CDR1 MNHEY and CDR2 SVGAGI. This CDR3 comprises 13 residues. V lost 5 bases, J lost 5 bases, and 5 bases stayed unmatched.

This clone was seen a handful of times. This chain uses TRBV19 with TRBJ1-1; the D is unclear. CDR3 length equals 15 residues. The V end lost 0 bases, the J end lost 2 bases, and 10 bases lay between the germline ends. Germline V lookup: CDR1 LNHDA, CDR2 SQIVND (reference sequence). CDR3 DNA sequence: TGTGCCAGTAGTATAGATCTCGGAGCCAACACTGAAGCTTTCTTT. Translated: CASSIDLGANTEAFF. The complete variable domain, with remaining parts taken from reference TRBV19 and TRBJ1-1, reads DGGITQSPKYLFRKEGQNVTLSCEQNLNHDAMYWYRQDPGQGLRLIYYSQIVNDFQKGDIAEGYSVSREKKESFPLTVTSAQKNPTAFYLCASSIDLGANTEAFFGQGTRLTVV.